This T cell receptor beta chain was sequenced for a study of beta chain features in type 1 diabetes. This clone was found a few times. TCRB transcripts that were expressed got sequenced, as all of the isolated RNA had been reverse transcribed. Using immunoSEQ multiplex PCR, the repertoire was profiled, and TCRdb retains in-frame clones only, with some absent. The repertoire consists of over 350,000 clones, with about 15% occurring once and the leading ten covering roughly 0.019%. This TCR was sampled from a woman under 30 in good health. The sequenced sample consisted of naive CD4+ T cells from blood.

CDR3 in amino acids: CASSDHRFRNTEAFF. The CDR3 coding sequence is TGTGCCAGCAGTGACCACAGGTTCCGGAACACTGAAGCTTTCTTT. The rearrangement uses TRBV6-1 and TRBJ1-1, with D possibly TRBD1 on 5 matching bases. CDR1 is MNHNS, CDR2 SASEGT, per germline. This CDR3 has 15 residues. V was trimmed by 3 bases and J by 1 base, leaving 12 bases between them.